A selection of T cell receptor beta chains follows, all from one sample in a study of T cell responses to AZD1222 COVID-19 vaccine. Profiled with immunoSEQ multiplex PCR; TCRdb holds only in-frame clones, not every one. This table has some 150,000 clones, 80% to 90% appearing once. The sequences come from peripheral blood, collected on day 0 of MenACWY control vaccination. The source is an adult in good health. CDR3s include the opening cysteine and the closing phenylalanine or tryptophan. Fields, in order: D gene, clone size, V gene, J gene, CDR3 protein, CDR3 DNA. D genes are given only for firm matches. For some rows the clone size is stated as once, few or many, or as a class when expanded; others skip it.

D gene: .
clone size: .
V gene: TRBV18
J gene: TRBJ2-5
CDR3 protein: CASSRETQYF
CDR3 DNA: TGTGCCAGCTCCAGAGAGACCCAGTACTTC

D gene: .
clone size: .
V gene: TRBV2
J gene: TRBJ1-6
CDR3 protein: CASSPRGKDSPLHF
CDR3 DNA: TGTGCCAGCAGCCCACGGGGGAAGGACTCACCCCTCCACTTT

D gene: TRBD1
clone size: few
V gene: TRBV6-5
J gene: TRBJ1-5
CDR3 protein: CATQDGTGPQHF
CDR3 DNA: TGTGCCACCCAAGATGGGACAGGGCCCCAGCATTTT

D gene: .
clone size: .
V gene: TRBV5-1
J gene: TRBJ1-6
CDR3 protein: CASSLKRAGEGYNSPLHF
CDR3 DNA: TGCGCCAGCAGCTTGAAAAGGGCCGGAGAGGGATATAATTCACCCCTCCACTTT

D gene: .
clone size: .
V gene: TRBV12-3/TRBV12-4
J gene: TRBJ1-1
CDR3 protein: CASRLTTTEAFF
CDR3 DNA: TGTGCCAGCAGACTAACGACCACTGAAGCTTTCTTT

D gene: .
clone size: .
V gene: TRBV14
J gene: TRBJ1-1
CDR3 protein: CASSPRVGENTEAFF
CDR3 DNA: TGTGCCAGCAGCCCTCGAGTAGGGGAGAACACTGAAGCTTTCTTT

D gene: TRBD2
clone size: few
V gene: TRBV6-1
J gene: TRBJ2-7
CDR3 protein: CASSEGEGLAYEQYF
CDR3 DNA: TGTGCCAGCAGTGAAGGGGAGGGTTTAGCCTACGAGCAGTACTTC

D gene: TRBD2
clone size: .
V gene: TRBV6-2/TRBV6-3
J gene: TRBJ2-4
CDR3 protein: CASSPVPGLGAKNIQYF
CDR3 DNA: TGTGCCAGCAGTCCCGTCCCGGGACTAGGGGCCAAAAACATTCAGTACTTC

D gene: TRBD1
clone size: .
V gene: TRBV2
J gene: TRBJ1-2
CDR3 protein: CASSDETGRRGYTF
CDR3 DNA: TGTGCCAGCAGTGATGAGACAGGGCGGCGCGGCTACACCTTC

D gene: TRBD2
clone size: .
V gene: TRBV9
J gene: TRBJ2-5
CDR3 protein: CASSVGGTSGVLTQYF
CDR3 DNA: TGTGCCAGCAGCGTAGGTGGGACTAGCGGGGTTCTGACCCAGTACTTC

D gene: TRBD1
clone size: .
V gene: TRBV19
J gene: TRBJ1-2
CDR3 protein: CASNPGGNYGYTF
CDR3 DNA: TGTGCCAGTAACCCAGGGGGTAACTATGGCTACACCTTC

D gene: TRBD1
clone size: .
V gene: TRBV3-1/TRBV3-2
J gene: TRBJ1-2
CDR3 protein: CASSQSDRGEWGYTF
CDR3 DNA: TGTGCCAGCAGCCAATCCGACAGGGGGGAGTGGGGCTACACCTTC

D gene: .
clone size: .
V gene: TRBV5-1
J gene: TRBJ1-4
CDR3 protein: CASSASTGGEKLFF
CDR3 DNA: TGCGCCAGCAGCGCGTCCACCGGCGGTGAAAAACTGTTTTTT

D gene: TRBD2
clone size: .
V gene: TRBV7-9
J gene: TRBJ2-1
CDR3 protein: CASSQLAGVNNEQFF
CDR3 DNA: TGTGCCAGCAGCCAACTAGCGGGAGTGAACAATGAGCAGTTCTTC

D gene: TRBD2
clone size: .
V gene: TRBV9
J gene: TRBJ2-3
CDR3 protein: CASSLSGSDDTQYF
CDR3 DNA: TGTGCCAGCAGCCTTAGCGGGAGTGATGATACGCAGTATTTT

D gene: .
clone size: .
V gene: TRBV5-1
J gene: TRBJ1-2
CDR3 protein: CASSPGGVLEGYTF
CDR3 DNA: TGCGCCAGCAGCCCCGGGGGGGTTCTAGAGGGCTACACCTTC

D gene: .
clone size: .
V gene: TRBV6-6
J gene: TRBJ1-5
CDR3 protein: CASSPAGGNQPQHF
CDR3 DNA: TGTGCCAGCAGTCCAGCTGGGGGGAATCAGCCCCAGCATTTT

D gene: .
clone size: few
V gene: TRBV6-1
J gene: TRBJ1-2
CDR3 protein: CASSETGNYGYTF
CDR3 DNA: TGTGCCAGCAGTGAAACAGGGAACTATGGCTACACCTTC

D gene: .
clone size: .
V gene: TRBV9
J gene: TRBJ1-5
CDR3 protein: CASSESSGGNQPQHF
CDR3 DNA: TGTGCCAGCAGCGAATCATCGGGGGGGAATCAGCCCCAGCATTTT

D gene: TRBD1
clone size: few
V gene: TRBV6-6
J gene: TRBJ1-3
CDR3 protein: CASSYPQGVSGNTIYF
CDR3 DNA: TGTGCCAGCAGTTACCCCCAGGGGGTCTCTGGAAACACCATATATTTT

D gene: TRBD1
clone size: once
V gene: TRBV5-1
J gene: TRBJ1-1
CDR3 protein: CASSWGTGGANEAFF
CDR3 DNA: TGCGCCAGCAGCTGGGGGACAGGGGGCGCAAATGAAGCTTTCTTT

D gene: .
clone size: few
V gene: TRBV6-5
J gene: TRBJ1-6
CDR3 protein: CASSYGAATSSPLHF
CDR3 DNA: TGTGCCAGCAGTTACGGGGCAGCGACCAGTTCACCCCTCCACTTT

D gene: .
clone size: .
V gene: TRBV2
J gene: TRBJ1-2
CDR3 protein: CASSETVANYGYTF
CDR3 DNA: TGTGCCAGCAGCGAGACAGTCGCGAACTATGGCTACACCTTC

D gene: .
clone size: .
V gene: TRBV19
J gene: TRBJ2-7
CDR3 protein: CASSINPGTPAYEQYF
CDR3 DNA: TGTGCCAGTAGTATAAACCCAGGGACCCCAGCCTACGAGCAGTACTTC

D gene: .
clone size: .
V gene: TRBV5-1
J gene: TRBJ1-2
CDR3 protein: CASSLGQAIYGYTF
CDR3 DNA: TGCGCCAGCAGCTTGGGGCAGGCGATTTATGGCTACACCTTC

D gene: .
clone size: .
V gene: TRBV12-5
J gene: TRBJ2-2
CDR3 protein: CASGLIPDGVNNHGELFF
CDR3 DNA: TGTGCTAGTGGTTTGATACCGGACGGCGTAAATAATCACGGGGAGCTGTTTTTT